This TCR beta chain was retrieved from a study of CD8+CD57+ T cells in acquired aplastic anemia. Germline assignment: CDR1 SGHRS and CDR2 YFSETQ. V lost 1 base and J lost 5, with 8 bases in between. This CDR3 has 13 amino acids. For CDR3 and TCR beta VDJ profiling, genomic DNA was the template used. TCRdb passed the reads through MiXCR, listing each CDR3 protein once. The sample has 400,000 to 450,000 distinct CDR3 sequences, roughly 64% seen once. The source material was sorted CD4+, CD8+, or CD8+CD57+ T cells (not recorded which) from PBMCs. The genes are TRBV5-1 and TRBJ2-3; D may be TRBD1 or TRBD2 (5 bases each). The clonotype was recovered from a human donor in good health, serving as a control. The CDR3 DNA follows: TGCGCCAGCAGCTTGTTTGGGGGAGATACGCAGTATTTT. Translation gives CASSLFGGDTQYF.